The 10 T cell receptor beta chains reported below all come from one sample, sequenced in a study of beta chain features in type 1 diabetes. The sequenced template was cDNA made from the entire isolated RNA. TCRdb keeps only in-frame clones here, not all; method: immunoSEQ multiplex PCR. This sample has 900,000 or so clones; 15% to 20% occur once, and the top ten carry 0.02% to 0.025%. The sample consisted of naive CD4+ T cells from blood. These receptor sequences come from a woman under 30 in good health.

This chain joins TRBV7-2 and TRBJ2-7; 7 bases map to TRBD1. The CDR3 covers 15 residues. Germline loops: CDR1 SGHTA, CDR2 FQGNSA. Written as DNA, the CDR3 is TGTGTCAGTGCCCTAATCGGGACAGTCGACTACGAGCAGTACTTC. Translation gives CVSALIGTVDYEQYF. Complete variable domain (other parts from reference TRBV7-2 and TRBJ2-7): GAGVSQSPSNKVTEKGKDVELRCDPISGHTALYWYRQSLGQGLEFLIYFQGNSAPDKSGLPSDRFSAERTGGSVSTLTIQRTQQEDSAVYLCVSALIGTVDYEQYFGPGTRLTVT.

The chain is built from TRBV28 and TRBJ2-7; possibly TRBD2 for D (5 bases). The V gene lost 2 bases and the J gene lost 9 bases, with 11 bases spanning the gap. The germline V gene encodes CDR1 MDHEN and CDR2 SYDVKM. The CDR3 contains 12 residues. CDR3: CASSLGLKGQYF. The CDR3 DNA is TGTGCCAGCAGTTTAGGACTTAAGGGGCAGTACTTC. The entire variable domain, with the rest obtained from reference TRBV28 and TRBJ2-7, is as follows: DVKVTQSSRYLVKRTGEKVFLECVQDMDHENMFWYRQDPGLGLRLIYFSYDVKMKEKGDIPEGYSVSREKKERFSLILESASTNQTSMYLCASSLGLKGQYFGPGTRLTVT.

This clone was detected a few times. The junction shows a germline mismatch at one end, possibly a read error. The chain has TRBV5-4 and TRBJ2-1; TRBD2 agrees at 7 bases. The CDR3 contains 16 residues. The V gene's germline CDR1 is SGHNT and CDR2 YYREEE (reference sequence). CDR3 loop: CASSQGGAGAYNEQFF. CDR3 sequence (DNA): TGCGCCAGCAGCCAAGGTGGGGCGGGAGCATACAATGAGCAGTTCTTC.

This clone was counted between two and nine times. CDR3 bases: TGCAGCGTTAGCGGCCAGTCGGAGACCCAGTACTTC. Protein: CSVSGQSETQYF. The V call is TRBV29-1, the J call TRBJ2-5, with D possibly TRBD2 on 5 matching bases. The CDR3 covers 12 residues. CDR1 and CDR2 from the germline V gene are SQVTM and ANQGSEA. The ends were cut back, 5 bases at V and 5 bases at J, with 12 bases in the middle.

The chain recombines TRBV7-2 with TRBJ2-3; the D gene is possibly TRBD2 (6 bases). The CDR3 has 12 residues. CDR1 is SGHTA, CDR2 FQGNSA, per germline. Trimming took 6 bases from V and 7 from J, leaving 11 bases between them. CDR3 residues: CASRLLANTQYF. CDR3 bases: TGTGCCAGCAGATTGCTAGCGAATACGCAGTATTTT. Together with reference TRBV7-2 and TRBJ2-3, the CDR3 gives the full variable domain: GAGVSQSPSNKVTEKGKDVELRCDPISGHTALYWYRQSLGQGLEFLIYFQGNSAPDKSGLPSDRFSAERTGGSVSTLTIQRTQQEDSAVYLCASRLLANTQYFGPGTRLTVL.

This clone has only a few counts. The V gene is TRBV4-2, the J gene TRBJ1-5; 7 bases are a match to TRBD1. The CDR3 has 15 amino acids. Germline V gene data show CDR1 as LGHNA and CDR2 as YNFKEQ. V shed 2 bases, J shed 4 bases, and the junction held 5 bases outside the gene matches. CDR3 sequence: CASSQFDRVNQPQHF. For the CDR3, the DNA is TGTGCCAGCAGCCAATTTGACAGGGTAAATCAGCCCCAGCATTTT.

The genes are TRBV7-3 and TRBJ2-1, with unresolved D. Germline assignment: CDR1 SGHTA and CDR2 FQGTGA. CDR3 length: 15 residues. The V and J ends lost 5 bases and 2 bases respectively, with 13 bases between them. In DNA form, the CDR3 reads TGTGCCAGCAGCCCTCAATCAATAGCCTACAATGAGCAGTTCTTC. Amino acids: CASSPQSIAYNEQFF.

The chain joins TRBV11-2 to TRBJ2-1; no definite D call. Trimming cost V 8 bases and J 6 bases, with 11 bases left between them. The germline CDR1 and CDR2 sequences are SGHAT and FQNNGV. The CDR3 covers 12 residues. CDR3 sequence reads: CASFGLGNEQFF. Written as DNA, the CDR3 is TGTGCCAGCTTCGGCTTAGGCAATGAGCAGTTCTTC.

In its sample, this clone was seen once. V gene TRBV28 combines with J gene TRBJ2-1; 8 bases are a match to TRBD2. The CDR3 length is 13 residues. Germline V gives CDR1 MDHEN, CDR2 SYDVKM. V was pared by 7 bases and J by 8 bases, with 7 bases of the junction left unmatched. The CDR3 DNA sequence: TGTGCCAGCAAAGCGGGACTAGTGGATGAGCAGTTCTTC. Translating it yields CASKAGLVDEQFF.

In this sample, this clone turned up a few times. The rearrangement uses TRBV7-9 and TRBJ2-1; the D call may be TRBD1 or TRBD2 (7 bases each). The germline V and J ends were trimmed by 7 bases and 8 bases, with 15 bases remaining between them. Germline V lookup: CDR1 SEHNR, CDR2 FQNEAQ (reference sequence). CDR3 length equals 13 residues. In nucleotides, the CDR3 is TGTGCCAGCAATAGAGGGAGGGGGCATGAGCAGTTCTTC. Translating it yields CASNRGRGHEQFF. The entire variable domain, with the rest obtained from reference TRBV7-9 and TRBJ2-1, is as follows: DTGVSQNPRHKITKRGQNVTFRCDPISEHNRLYWYRQTLGQGPEFLTYFQNEAQLEKSRLLSDRFSAERPKGSFSTLEIQRTEQGDSAMYLCASNRGRGHEQFFGPGTRLTVL.